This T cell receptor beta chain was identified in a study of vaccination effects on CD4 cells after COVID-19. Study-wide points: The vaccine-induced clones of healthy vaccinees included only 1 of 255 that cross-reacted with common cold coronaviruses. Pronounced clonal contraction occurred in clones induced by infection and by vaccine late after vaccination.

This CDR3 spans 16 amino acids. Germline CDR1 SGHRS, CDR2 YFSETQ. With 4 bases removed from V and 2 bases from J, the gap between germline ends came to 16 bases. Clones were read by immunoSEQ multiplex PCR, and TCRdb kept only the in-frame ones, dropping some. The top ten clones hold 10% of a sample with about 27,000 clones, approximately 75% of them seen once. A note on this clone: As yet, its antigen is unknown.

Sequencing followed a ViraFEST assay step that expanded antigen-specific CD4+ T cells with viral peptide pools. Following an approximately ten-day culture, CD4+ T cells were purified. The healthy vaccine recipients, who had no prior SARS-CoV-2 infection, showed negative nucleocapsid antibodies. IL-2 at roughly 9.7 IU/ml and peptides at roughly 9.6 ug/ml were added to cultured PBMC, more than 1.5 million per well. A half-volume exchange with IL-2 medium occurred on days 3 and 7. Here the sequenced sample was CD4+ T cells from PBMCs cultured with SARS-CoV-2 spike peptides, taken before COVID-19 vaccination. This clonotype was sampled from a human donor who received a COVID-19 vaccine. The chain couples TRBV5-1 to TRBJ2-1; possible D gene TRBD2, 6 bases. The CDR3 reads CASSPHGGIPYNEQFF. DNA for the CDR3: TGCGCCAGCAGCCCCCACGGAGGGATCCCCTACAATGAGCAGTTCTTC.